This entry lists 3 T cell receptor beta chains sequenced from one sample in a study of OX40 agonist ivuxolimab in advanced cancers. The library came from the immunoSEQ multiplex PCR assay. The table comes from immuneACCESS by way of TCRdb, which keeps in-frame sequences with V and J called. Part of the clones is missing from these tables; in studies checked, under half for an unresolved V gene and the rest for unknown reasons. This sample comprises 60,000 or so clones, around 83% of them detected only once. The ten largest clones add up to 27% of the sample. Material: CD4+ or CD8+ T cells sorted from blood, obtained in a trial of the OX40 agonist ivuxolimab. Receptors originate from an adult with an advanced solid tumor such as melanoma, head and neck, liver or kidney cancer.

The V and J genes are TRBV5-1 and TRBJ2-3; 8 nucleotides line up with TRBD2. Germline V gene lookup returns CDR1 SGHRS and CDR2 YFSETQ. V dropped 6 bases and J dropped 0; count of bases not matched to a gene: 6. CDR3 size: 15 residues. The CDR3 reads CASNIAGLSTDTQYF. Here the CDR3 DNA reads TGCGCCAGCAACATAGCGGGACTTAGCACAGATACGCAGTATTTT.

This chain connects TRBV5-1 to TRBJ1-1; tentatively, D is TRBD1 (6 bases). V was shortened by 4 bases and J by 0 bases, with 10 bases between the two germline ends. The germline V gene encodes CDR1 SGHRS and CDR2 YFSETQ. CDR3 size: 14 residues. DNA for the CDR3: TGCGCCAGCAGCCCGGACAGCATGAACACTGAAGCTTTCTTT. Its protein is CASSPDSMNTEAFF.

This chain uses TRBV2 with TRBJ1-1, with 9 bases aligning to TRBD1. J lost 4 bases, V lost 6 bases, and 6 bases had no gene match. The germline V gene has CDR1 SNHLY and CDR2 FYNNEI. CDR3 length equals 14 residues. CDR3 sequence (DNA): TGTGCCAGCAGGGGGGACAGGGAGCTCACTGAAGCTTTCTTT. It yields the protein CASRGDRELTEAFF.